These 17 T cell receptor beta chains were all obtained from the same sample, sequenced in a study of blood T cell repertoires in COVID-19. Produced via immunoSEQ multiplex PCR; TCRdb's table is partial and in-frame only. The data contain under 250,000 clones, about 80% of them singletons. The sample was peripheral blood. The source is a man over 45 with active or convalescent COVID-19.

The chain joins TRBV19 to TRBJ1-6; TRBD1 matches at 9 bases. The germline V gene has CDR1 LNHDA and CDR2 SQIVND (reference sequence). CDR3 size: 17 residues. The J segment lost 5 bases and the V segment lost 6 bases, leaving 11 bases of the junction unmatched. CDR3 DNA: TGTGCCAGTAGCCCGGGACAGGGAGGCGCGAATAATTCACCCCTCCACTTT. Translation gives CASSPGQGGANNSPLHF.

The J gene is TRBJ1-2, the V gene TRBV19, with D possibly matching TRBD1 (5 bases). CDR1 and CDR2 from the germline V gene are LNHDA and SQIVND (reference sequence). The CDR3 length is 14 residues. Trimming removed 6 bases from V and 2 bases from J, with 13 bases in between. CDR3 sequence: CASSPKGPNYGYTF. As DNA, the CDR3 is TGTGCCAGTAGCCCGAAGGGGCCCAACTATGGCTACACCTTC. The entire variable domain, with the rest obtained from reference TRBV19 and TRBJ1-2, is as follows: DGGITQSPKYLFRKEGQNVTLSCEQNLNHDAMYWYRQDPGQGLRLIYYSQIVNDFQKGDIAEGYSVSREKKESFPLTVTSAQKNPTAFYLCASSPKGPNYGYTFGSGTRLTVV.

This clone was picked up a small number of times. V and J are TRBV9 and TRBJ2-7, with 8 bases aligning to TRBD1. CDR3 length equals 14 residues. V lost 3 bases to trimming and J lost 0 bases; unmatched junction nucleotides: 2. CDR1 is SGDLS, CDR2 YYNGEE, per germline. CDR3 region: CASSATGDSYEQYF. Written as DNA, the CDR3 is TGTGCCAGCAGCGCGACAGGGGACTCCTACGAGCAGTACTTC. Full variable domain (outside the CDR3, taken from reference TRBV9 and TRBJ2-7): DSGVTQTPKHLITATGQRVTLRCSPRSGDLSVYWYQQSLDQGLQFLIQYYNGEERAKGNILERFSAQQFPDLHSELNLSSLELGDSALYFCASSATGDSYEQYFGPGTRLTVT.

The CDR3 sequence: CASSQALGTGGINEQFF. CDR3 bases: TGTGCCAGCAGCCAAGCCCTAGGAACAGGGGGAATCAATGAGCAGTTCTTC. The chain is built from TRBV14 and TRBJ2-1, with 8 bases lining up with TRBD1. Germline CDR1 reads SGHDN; CDR2 reads FVKESK. The V segment lost 1 base and the J segment 6 bases; nucleotides outside the gene matches: 11. The CDR3 is made up of 17 amino acids.

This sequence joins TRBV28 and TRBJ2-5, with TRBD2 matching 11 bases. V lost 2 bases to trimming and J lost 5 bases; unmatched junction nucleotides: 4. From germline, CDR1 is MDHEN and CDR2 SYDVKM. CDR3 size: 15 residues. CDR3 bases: TGTGCCAGCAGTTTAGCGACTAGCGGGGACGAGACCCAGTACTTC. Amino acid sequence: CASSLATSGDETQYF.

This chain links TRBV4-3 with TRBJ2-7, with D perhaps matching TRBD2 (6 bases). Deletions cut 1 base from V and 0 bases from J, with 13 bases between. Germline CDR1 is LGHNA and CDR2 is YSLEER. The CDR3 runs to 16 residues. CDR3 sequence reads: CASSQVLAGSSYEQYF. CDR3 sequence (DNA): TGCGCCAGCAGCCAAGTTCTCGCGGGGAGCTCCTACGAGCAGTACTTC.

The CDR3 region has the DNA TGTGCCAGCAGCCCCCCCGGACAGAACTATGGCTACACCTTC. Protein: CASSPPGQNYGYTF. The chain recombines TRBV3-1 (or the pseudogene TRBV3-2) with TRBJ1-2; TRBD1 is a possible D gene (6 bases). CDR3 size: 14 residues. V was trimmed by 4 bases and J by 2 bases, leaving 11 bases between them. The germline CDR1 and CDR2 sequences are LGHDT and YNNKEL (reference sequence).

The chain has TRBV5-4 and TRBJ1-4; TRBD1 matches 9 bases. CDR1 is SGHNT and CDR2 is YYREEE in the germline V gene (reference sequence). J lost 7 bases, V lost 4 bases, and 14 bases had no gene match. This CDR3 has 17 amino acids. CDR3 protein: CASSQQPLTGGSEKLFF. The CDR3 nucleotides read TGTGCCAGCAGCCAACAACCATTGACAGGGGGGAGTGAAAAACTGTTTTTT.

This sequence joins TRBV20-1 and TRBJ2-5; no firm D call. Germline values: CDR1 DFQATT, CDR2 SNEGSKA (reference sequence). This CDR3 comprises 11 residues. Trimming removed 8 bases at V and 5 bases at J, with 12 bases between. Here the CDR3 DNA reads TGCAGTTCGGAAAAACAGGAGACCCAGTACTTC. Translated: CSSEKQETQYF.

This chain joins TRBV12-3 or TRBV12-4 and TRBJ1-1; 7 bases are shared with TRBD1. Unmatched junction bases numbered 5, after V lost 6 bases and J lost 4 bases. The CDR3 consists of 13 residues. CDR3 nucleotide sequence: TGTGCCAGCAGCTCTGGGACAGTCACTGAAGCTTTCTTT. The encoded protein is CASSSGTVTEAFF.

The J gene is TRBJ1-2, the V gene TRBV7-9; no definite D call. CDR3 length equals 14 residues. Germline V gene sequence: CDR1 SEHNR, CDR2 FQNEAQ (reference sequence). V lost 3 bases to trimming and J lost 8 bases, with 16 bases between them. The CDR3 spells CASSLQQSTFGYTF. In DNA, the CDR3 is TGTGCCAGCAGCTTGCAGCAGTCGACTTTCGGCTACACCTTC.

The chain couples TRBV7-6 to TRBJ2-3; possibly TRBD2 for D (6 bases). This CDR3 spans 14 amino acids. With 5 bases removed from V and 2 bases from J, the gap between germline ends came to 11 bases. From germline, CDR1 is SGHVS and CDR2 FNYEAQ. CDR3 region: CASSPQRATDTQYF. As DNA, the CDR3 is TGTGCCAGCAGCCCACAGCGGGCCACAGATACGCAGTATTTT.

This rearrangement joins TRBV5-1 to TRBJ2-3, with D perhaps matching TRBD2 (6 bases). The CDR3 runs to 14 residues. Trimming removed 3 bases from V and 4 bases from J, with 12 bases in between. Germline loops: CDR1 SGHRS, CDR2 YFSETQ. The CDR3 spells CASSSAGTPDTQYF. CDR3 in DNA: TGCGCCAGCAGCTCAGCCGGGACTCCAGATACGCAGTATTTT.

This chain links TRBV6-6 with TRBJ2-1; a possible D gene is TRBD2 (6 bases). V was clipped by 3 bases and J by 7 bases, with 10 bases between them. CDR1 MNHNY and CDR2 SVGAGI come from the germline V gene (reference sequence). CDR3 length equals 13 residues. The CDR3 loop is CASSYLGTNEQFF. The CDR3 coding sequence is TGTGCCAGCAGTTATCTAGGGACTAATGAGCAGTTCTTC.

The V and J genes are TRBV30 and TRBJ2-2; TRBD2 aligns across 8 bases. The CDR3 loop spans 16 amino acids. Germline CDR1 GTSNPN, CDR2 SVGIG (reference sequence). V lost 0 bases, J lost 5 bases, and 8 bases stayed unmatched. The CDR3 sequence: CAWSVTSGFVTGELFF. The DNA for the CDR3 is TGTGCCTGGAGTGTAACTAGCGGCTTTGTAACCGGGGAGCTGTTTTTT. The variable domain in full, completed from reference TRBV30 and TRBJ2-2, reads SQTIHQWPATLVQPVGSPLSLECTVEGTSNPNLYWYRQAAGRGLQLLFYSVGIGQISSEVPQNLSASRPQDRQFILSSKKLLLSDSGFYLCAWSVTSGFVTGELFFGEGSRLTVL.

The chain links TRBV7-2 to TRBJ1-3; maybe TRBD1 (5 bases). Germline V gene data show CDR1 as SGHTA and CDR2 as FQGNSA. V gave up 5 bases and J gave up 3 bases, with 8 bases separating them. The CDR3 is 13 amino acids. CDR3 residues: CASSATVGNTIYF. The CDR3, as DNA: TGTGCCAGCAGCGCGACAGTTGGAAACACCATATATTTT.

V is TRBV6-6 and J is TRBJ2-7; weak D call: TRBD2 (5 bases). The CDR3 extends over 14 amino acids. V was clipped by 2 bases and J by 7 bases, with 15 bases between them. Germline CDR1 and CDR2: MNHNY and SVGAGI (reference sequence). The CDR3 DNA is TGTGCCAGCAGTTACGTGGGTACTAGAGGGGAGCAGTACTTC. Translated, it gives CASSYVGTRGEQYF.